This T cell receptor (beta chain) was captured by sequencing in a study of cytomegalovirus exposure and HLA in healthy donors (dated by TCRdb to about 2017). The study in broad terms: In an earlier analysis of under 600 of the donors, approximately 300 Gb of sequence data and some 100 million unique TCR beta sequences from 180 million or so T cells were reported. In addition to the first cohort of 650 to 750 subjects, a separate validation cohort of about 120 different subjects was used. Of the 350 to 450 genotyped donors, 81% were placed in the genetic ancestry cluster associated with self-reported Caucasian donors. The study combined high-throughput TCR immunosequencing, statistical association of individual TCRs with disease status, and machine learning to predict cytomegalovirus infection status. To decide whether each TCR beta V gene segment behaved as functional or pseudogenic, an earlier analysis of some 600 of the donors relied on high-throughput TCR beta sequencing. The number of typed donors differed by locus: roughly 620-630 for A, B, C, DRB1 and DQB1; 500 to 550 for DQA1; approximately 600 for DPA1; and 400 to 480 for DPB1. In a later genetic analysis, genome-wide SNP genotypes for about three fifths of the 666 donors were used, and that subset was treated as a discovery cohort. All discovery cohort repertoires had been generated using a single sequencing platform. Among some 400 genotyped donors of the cohort, an average of around 240,000 unique TCR beta nucleotide sequences was sequenced per donor, of which approximately 19% were non-productive. Donor age, sex, ethnicity and CMV serostatus were compiled alongside the repertoire data. An early release that covered some 630 HLA-typed donors contained 300 to 350 gigabases of sequencing data and approximately 85 million unique TCR sequences. The aim of the study was to test whether cataloging public T cell receptors could identify signatures of past pathogen exposure. Several DR-DQ haplotypes were treated as single units for association and clustering because of strong linkage in the cohort. HLA typing covered class I and class II loci at four-digit resolution. Rather than using new phenotypic data, the later analysis identified candidate immune exposures from TCR beta sequences and from how often those sequences occurred across donors. In a later analysis, previously published TCR beta repertoires from more than 500 donors were re-analyzed and high-resolution HLA genotyping was added so that TCR occurrence patterns could be studied. Using immunosequencing, the study profiled T cell repertoires from roughly 650 subjects and related those repertoires to cytomegalovirus serostatus. Summary of the overall study and its limitations: About 17 rarely observed V segments, including chromosome 9 orphons, were excluded from the earlier analysis of about 610 of the donors because counts were too low. According to a later analysis, parvovirus B19, influenza, CMV and Epstein-Barr virus appeared linked to several top co-occurrence clusters. A later analysis found that most CMV-associated TCR beta chains appeared HLA-restricted, with HLA associations seemingly driven largely by CMV exposure. Immune exposure information for the cohort was limited to CMV serostatus. In an earlier analysis of about 600 of the donors, most TCR beta V segments appeared in productive rearrangements about 87% or about 30% of the time, broadly matching IMGT annotations. It was suggested by the authors that the approach could potentially be generalized to other disease states and immunological phenotypes. A later genetic analysis reported fewer N-insertions in productive TCRs among donors in an Asian-associated ancestry cluster than the roughly 720-donor mean. Compared with equally common non-associated chains, HLA-associated TCR beta chains in a later analysis were more clonally expanded and had lower generation probabilities. In both the original and validation cohorts, the classifier was reported to diagnose cytomegalovirus status with high specificity and sensitivity. Strong co-occurrence of HLA alleles, especially DR and DQ, made assigning TCR associations to individual alleles difficult. A few of the identified cytomegalovirus-associated TCR beta chains were confirmed in vitro to be specific for cytomegalovirus antigens. A total of fewer than 200 TCR beta chains were listed by the study as associated with cytomegalovirus. A later genetic analysis associated a missense DCLRE1C variant with V-gene and J-gene trimming of TCR beta chains, and an independent cohort replicated the association. Across donors, most TCR sequences were observed very rarely, whereas some public TCRs were present in many individuals. The presence/absence analyses assumed that sequencing depth was roughly uniform across donors, and that assumption may not be true. A later analysis found that TCR association rates varied across HLA loci, with DRB1 alleles showing the most associated TCRs and HLA-C alleles the fewest. Because HLA typing was missing for some donors at each locus, association tests included only the typed subset. A further reported finding was that TCR beta sequences accurately predicted the HLA-A and HLA-B alleles for most subjects in the first cohort. Specific HLA alleles were associated with 15,000 to 20,000 TCR beta sequences at a false discovery rate of 0.05 in a later analysis. This cohort had only TCR beta chains sequenced, and the lack of alpha or paired-chain data limited which features could be detected. A cluster of highly shared sequence variants was judged likely to represent a technical artifact of the sequencing pipeline. Linkage disequilibrium might explain the correlated functional status among segregating V segments, but an unknown experimental factor could not be excluded.

Library generation was performed with the immunoSEQ multiplex PCR assay. A mixture of 60 forward primers for TCR Vbeta segments and 13 reverse primers for TCR Jbeta segments was used in the multiplex PCR. A multiplex PCR assay on genomic DNA amplified the CDR3 region of rearranged TCR beta genes. On the Illumina HiSeq System, the amplified TCR beta libraries were sequenced as 87-base-pair reads. The authors' pipeline ran thus. In a later analysis, 77 million or so unique TCR beta chains were counted across the 500 to 700 repertoires, and approximately 11 million of these chains were shared by at least two donors. Raw reads were error-corrected and collapsed into unique sequences by a nearest-neighbor algorithm in which closely related sequences were merged to remove PCR and sequencing errors. CDR3 sequences were aligned to IMGT reference sequences to assign V, D and J gene segments. Each retained sequence needed at least a six-nucleotide match to both a V gene segment and a J gene segment. Rearrangements were classified as productive when the CDR3 lacked stop codons and remained in frame with V and J, and all other rearrangements were classified as non-productive. CDR3 was defined by IMGT convention, running from the second conserved V-encoded cysteine to the conserved J-encoded phenylalanine. Sequences without an unambiguous match to a single V gene segment were excluded from the earlier analysis of several hundred of the donors. An earlier analysis of some 500 of the donors classified V segments as functional when productive rearrangements were above 56.7% and as segregating when the standard deviation between donors was above 5%. A statistical classification framework was developed to diagnose cytomegalovirus status using the catalog of TCR beta chain sequences. In a later analysis, TCR nucleotide sequences were compared against IMGT/GENE-DB human TR gene sequences so that V and J genes could be assigned. A later analysis assigned CDR3 sequences and most-parsimonious VDJ recombination scenarios with the TCRdist pipeline. In a later analysis, every TCR beta chain was defined by the combination of its CDR3 amino acid sequence and its V-gene family, and reads without a unique V-gene family were dropped. To address suspected cross-contamination and a sequencing artifact, a later analysis removed around 590 highly shared, low-generation-probability nucleotide sequences. For each public chain, a later analysis derived a clonal expansion index from normalized ranks of inferred template counts within each repertoire. In a later analysis, generation probabilities were computed with a VDJ recombination model fitted to out-of-frame rearrangements, and the resulting probabilities were checked against IGoR. A later analysis scored TCR-TCR, TCR-HLA and TCR-CMV co-occurrence with hypergeometric tests, applying a repertoire-size bias correction to TCR pairs. To estimate false discovery rates, a later analysis permuted the HLA or CMV assignments 20 times. In a later analysis, co-occurring TCRs were grouped using DBSCAN, with TCRdist sequence similarity added in when clustering inside HLA-allele-positive subsets. Co-occurrence clustering excluded repertoires with fewer than 30,000 or more than 120,000 public chains, plus five with anomalous nucleotide sharing. Held by TCRdb, this immuneACCESS table contains in-frame sequences only and omits some clones. Under half of the omission traces to an unresolved V gene where checked; the cause of the rest is unknown. V and J calls and clone size are given by that table; D and trimming were obtained from the DNA. The table for this sample lists about 86,000 clones; over 70% of them were counted only once. The ten most abundant clones make up 8.2% of the sample.

Details on this clone: It has no known antigen specificity. No per-base quality is available; no much larger clone lies one base away.

The cohort consisted of 666 healthy bone marrow donors. At the time of sampling, all cohort members were nominally healthy, though unrecorded immune exposures were likely present. The donor was CMV seronegative and belonged to the group of around 350 seronegative cohort members. Each donor provided a peripheral blood sample, and peripheral blood mononuclear cells were used for TCR beta sequencing. The Qiagen DNeasy Blood Extraction Kit was used to extract genomic DNA from the blood cell samples. The sequence was obtained from a man aged 55 to 70 in good health and CMV-seronegative. The sample comprised PBMCs.

The CDR3 corresponds to CAISESLAGRDTQYF. The DNA sequence is TGTGCCATCAGTGAGTCGCTAGCGGGAAGGGATACGCAGTATTTT. The V and J segments used are TRBV10-3 and TRBJ2-3, and 9 junction bases match TRBD2. The germline V gene specifies ENHRY as CDR1 and SYGVKD as CDR2. From cysteine to phenylalanine, the CDR3 is 15 amino acids long. The read is trimmed to its CDR3 DNA, 45 bases read in frame from base 1. The V end gives up 0 bases and the J end 6 bases, leaving 4 bases in the junction not matched to a gene.